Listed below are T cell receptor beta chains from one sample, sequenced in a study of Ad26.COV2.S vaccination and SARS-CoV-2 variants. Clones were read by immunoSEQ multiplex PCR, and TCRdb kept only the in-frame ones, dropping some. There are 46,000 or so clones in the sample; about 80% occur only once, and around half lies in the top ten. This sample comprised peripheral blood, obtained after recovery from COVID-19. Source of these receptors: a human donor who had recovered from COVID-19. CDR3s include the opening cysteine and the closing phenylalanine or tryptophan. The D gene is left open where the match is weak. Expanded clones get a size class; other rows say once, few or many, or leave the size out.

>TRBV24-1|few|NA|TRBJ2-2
CATTPDISTGELFF
TGTGCCACCACCCCGGACATCTCCACCGGGGAGCTGTTTTTT
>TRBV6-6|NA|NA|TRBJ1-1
CASSYSTAGTEAFF
TGTGCCAGCAGTTACTCGACAGCGGGCACTGAAGCTTTCTTT
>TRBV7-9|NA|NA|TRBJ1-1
CASSPIEATEAFF
TGTGCCAGCAGCCCGATTGAGGCCACTGAAGCTTTCTTT
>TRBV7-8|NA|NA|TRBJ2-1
CASSLGLDGTSYNEQFF
TGTGCCAGCAGCTTAGGCCTTGACGGGACCTCCTACAATGAGCAGTTCTTC
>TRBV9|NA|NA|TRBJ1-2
CASSVGQGTTRQVNYGYTF
TGTGCCAGCAGCGTAGGCCAGGGGACTACCAGGCAAGTTAACTATGGCTACACCTTC
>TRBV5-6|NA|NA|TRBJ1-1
CASSLLGPVSAFF
TGTGCCAGCAGCTTGTTGGGACCGGTTTCAGCTTTCTTT
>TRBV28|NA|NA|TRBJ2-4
CASSSPSRNIQYF
TGTGCCAGCAGTTCCCCCAGCAGAAACATTCAGTACTTC
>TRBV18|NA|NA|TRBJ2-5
CASSPPLQSLETQYF
TGTGCCAGCTCACCACCGCTCCAGTCCCTGGAGACCCAGTACTTC
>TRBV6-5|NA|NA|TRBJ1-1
CASRRGRETEAFF
TGTGCCAGCAGAAGGGGGAGGGAAACTGAAGCTTTCTTT
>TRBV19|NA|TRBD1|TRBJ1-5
CASTPGQGSNQPQHF
TGTGCCAGTACCCCGGGACAGGGTAGCAATCAGCCCCAGCATTTT
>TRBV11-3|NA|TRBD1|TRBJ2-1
CASSLVGDRGWEQFF
TGTGCCAGCAGCTTAGTGGGTGACAGGGGTTGGGAGCAGTTCTTC
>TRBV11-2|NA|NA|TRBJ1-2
CASSYSNYGYTF
TGTGCCAGCAGCTACTCAAACTATGGCTACACCTTC
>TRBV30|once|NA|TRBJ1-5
CAWSEGSQPQHF
TGTGCCTGGAGTGAGGGCTCTCAGCCCCAGCATTTT
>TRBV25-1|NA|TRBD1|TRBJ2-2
CASSARDRGRELFF
TGTGCCAGCAGTGCCCGGGACAGGGGAAGGGAGCTGTTTTTT
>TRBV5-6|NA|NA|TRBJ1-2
CASSLGSKPGVGYTF
TGTGCCAGCAGCTTGGGGAGCAAGCCGGGGGTGGGCTACACCTTC
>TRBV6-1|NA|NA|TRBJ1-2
CASSEATPNYGYTF
TGTGCCAGCAGTGAAGCGACCCCAAACTATGGCTACACCTTC
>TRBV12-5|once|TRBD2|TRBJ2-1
CASGSTGLAYNEQFF
TGTGCTAGTGGTTCCACGGGACTAGCCTACAATGAGCAGTTCTTC
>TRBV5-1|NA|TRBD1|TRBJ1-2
CASSLPGQGPVRGYTF
TGCGCCAGCAGTCTTCCAGGACAGGGCCCTGTGAGGGGCTACACCTTC
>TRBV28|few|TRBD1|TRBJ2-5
CASSLRGPGGTQYF
TGTGCCAGCAGTTTAAGGGGGCCCGGCGGGACCCAGTACTTC
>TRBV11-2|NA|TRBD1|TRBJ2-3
CASSFDGQVQADTQYF
TGTGCCAGCAGCTTCGATGGACAGGTCCAGGCAGATACGCAGTATTTT
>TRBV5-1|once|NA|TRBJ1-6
CASSLQGRGSHSPLHF
TGCGCCAGCAGCCTACAAGGGAGGGGATCGCATTCACCCCTCCACTTT
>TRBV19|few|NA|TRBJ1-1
CASTFPGHRNTEAFF
TGTGCCAGTACCTTCCCGGGACACAGGAACACTGAAGCTTTCTTT
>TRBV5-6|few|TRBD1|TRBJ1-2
CASSWDREGYGYTF
TGTGCCAGCAGCTGGGACAGGGAGGGCTATGGCTACACCTTC
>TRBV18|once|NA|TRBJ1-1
CASSPTQGSNTEAFF
TGTGCCAGCTCACCGACACAGGGCTCCAATACTGAAGCTTTCTTT
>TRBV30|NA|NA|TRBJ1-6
CAWRLKGDSPLHF
TGTGCCTGGAGGCTTAAGGGGGACTCACCCCTCCACTTT
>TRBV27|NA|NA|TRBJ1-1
CASSLIENTEAFF
TGTGCCAGCAGTTTGATTGAGAACACTGAAGCTTTCTTT
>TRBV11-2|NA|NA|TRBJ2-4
CASSLTGSNLGAKNIQYF
TGTGCCAGCAGCTTAACAGGGTCAAATCTGGGGGCCAAAAACATTCAGTACTTC
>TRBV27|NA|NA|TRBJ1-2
CASSFGVLYGYTF
TGTGCCAGCAGTTTCGGGGTGCTGTATGGCTACACCTTC
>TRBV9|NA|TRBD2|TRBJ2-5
CASSPEGGRRETQYF
TGTGCCAGCAGCCCTGAGGGCGGGAGACGAGAGACCCAGTACTTC
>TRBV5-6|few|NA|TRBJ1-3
CASSRRTASGNTIYF
TGTGCCAGCAGCCGGAGGACAGCCTCTGGAAACACCATATATTTT
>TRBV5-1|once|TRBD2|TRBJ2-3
CASRPLGGGVTDTQYF
TGCGCCAGCAGGCCCCTGGGCGGGGGGGTCACAGATACGCAGTATTTT
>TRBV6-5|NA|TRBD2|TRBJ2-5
CASSSSGGTGTQYF
TGTGCCAGCAGTTCGAGCGGGGGGACGGGGACCCAGTACTTC
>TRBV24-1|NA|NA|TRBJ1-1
CATSDLDSTEAFF
TGTGCCACCAGTGATTTAGACTCTACTGAAGCTTTCTTT
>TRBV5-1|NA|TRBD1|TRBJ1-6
CASSSGTGGLGSPLHF
TGCGCCAGCAGCTCAGGGACAGGGGGCCTTGGGTCACCCCTCCACTTT
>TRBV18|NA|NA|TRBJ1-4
CASSPPLVGNEKLFF
TGTGCCAGCTCACCACCACTAGTTGGTAATGAAAAACTGTTTTTT
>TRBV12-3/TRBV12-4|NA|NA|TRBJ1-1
CASSLSTSLKAFF
TGTGCCAGCAGTTTAAGTACCAGTTTGAAAGCTTTCTTT
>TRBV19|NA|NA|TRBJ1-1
CASSTNGGGNEAFF
TGTGCCAGTAGTACGAACGGAGGCGGGAATGAAGCTTTCTTT
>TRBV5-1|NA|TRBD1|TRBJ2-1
CASSLAVGQGVYNEQFF
TGCGCCAGCAGCTTGGCCGTAGGACAGGGGGTCTACAATGAGCAGTTCTTC
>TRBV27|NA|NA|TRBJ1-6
CASSDTGGNSPLHF
TGTGCCAGCAGTGACACAGGTGGGAATTCACCCCTCCACTTT
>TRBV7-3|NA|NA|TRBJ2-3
CASSLLGPDTQYF
TGTGCCAGCAGCTTACTAGGACCAGATACGCAGTATTTT
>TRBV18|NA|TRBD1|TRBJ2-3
CASSPQGQGRGTDTQYF
TGTGCCAGCTCACCCCAGGGACAGGGACGTGGGACAGATACGCAGTATTTT
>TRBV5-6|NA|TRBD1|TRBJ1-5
CASSRRTGLGQPQHF
TGTGCCAGCAGCCGAAGGACAGGGTTAGGGCAGCCCCAGCATTTT
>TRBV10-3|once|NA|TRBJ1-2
CAISEDRKVYGYTF
TGTGCCATCAGTGAGGACAGAAAGGTATATGGCTACACCTTC
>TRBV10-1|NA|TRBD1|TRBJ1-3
CASSGGQGSASGNTIYF
TGCGCCAGCAGTGGGGGACAGGGATCGGCCTCTGGAAACACCATATATTTT
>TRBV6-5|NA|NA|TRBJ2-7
CASNRDEQYF
TGTGCCAGCAACAGGGACGAGCAGTACTTC
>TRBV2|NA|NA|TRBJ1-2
CASSTGMNYGYTF
TGTGCCAGCAGTACCGGGATGAACTATGGCTACACCTTC
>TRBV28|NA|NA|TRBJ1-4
CASLTRDRPNEKLFF
TGTGCCAGTTTGACACGGGACCGACCAAATGAAAAACTGTTTTTT
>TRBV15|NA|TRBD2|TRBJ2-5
CATSGPSGRETQYF
TGTGCCACCAGCGGCCCTAGCGGGAGAGAGACCCAGTACTTC
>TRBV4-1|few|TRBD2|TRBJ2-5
CASSLGSGGQETQYF
TGCGCCAGCAGCCTAGGAAGCGGGGGCCAAGAGACCCAGTACTTC
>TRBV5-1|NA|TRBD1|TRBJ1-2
CASTSQGAGSGYTF
TGCGCCAGCACGTCCCAGGGGGCGGGAAGTGGCTACACCTTC
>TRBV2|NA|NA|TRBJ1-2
CASSLEGFYGYTF
TGTGCCAGCTCCCTGGAGGGGTTCTATGGCTACACCTTC
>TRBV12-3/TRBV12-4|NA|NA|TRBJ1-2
CASSFQGYTF
TGTGCCAGCAGTTTTCAAGGCTACACCTTC
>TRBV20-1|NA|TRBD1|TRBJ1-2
CSAATGGGYTF
TGCAGTGCTGCCACAGGGGGTGGCTACACCTTC